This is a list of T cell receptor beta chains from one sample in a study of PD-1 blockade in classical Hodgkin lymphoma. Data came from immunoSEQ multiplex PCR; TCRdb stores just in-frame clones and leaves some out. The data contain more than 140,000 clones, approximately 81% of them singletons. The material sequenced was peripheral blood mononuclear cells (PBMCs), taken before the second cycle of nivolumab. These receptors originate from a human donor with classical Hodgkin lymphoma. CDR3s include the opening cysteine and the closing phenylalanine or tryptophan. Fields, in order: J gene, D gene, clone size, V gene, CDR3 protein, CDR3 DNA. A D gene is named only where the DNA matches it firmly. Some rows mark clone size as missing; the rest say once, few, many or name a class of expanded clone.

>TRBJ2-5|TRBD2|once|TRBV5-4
CASSGGGSGTSQTQYF
TGTGCCAGCAGCGGGGGGGGCTCCGGGACTAGCCAGACCCAGTACTTC
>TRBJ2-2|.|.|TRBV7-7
CASSLAPGSNTGELFF
TGTGCTAGCAGCTTAGCTCCTGGCTCGAACACCGGGGAGCTGTTTTTT
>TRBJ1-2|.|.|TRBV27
CASSFRGNYGYTF
TGTGCCAGCAGTTTTAGGGGGAACTATGGCTACACCTTC
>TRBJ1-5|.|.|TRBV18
CASSPNTNQPQHF
TGTGCCAGCTCACCAAATACCAATCAGCCCCAGCATTTT
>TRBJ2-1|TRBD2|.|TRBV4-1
CASSQGRLAGYYNEQFF
TGCGCCAGCAGCCAAGGTCGACTAGCGGGATATTACAATGAGCAGTTCTTC
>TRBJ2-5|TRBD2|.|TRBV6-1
CASRVKREVRETQYF
TGTGCCAGCAGAGTCAAGCGGGAGGTCCGGGAGACCCAGTACTTC
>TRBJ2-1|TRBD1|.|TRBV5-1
CASSPGTVYNEQFF
TGCGCCAGCAGCCCTGGGACAGTCTACAATGAGCAGTTCTTC
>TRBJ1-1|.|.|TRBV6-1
CASRLTATTEAFF
TGTGCCAGCAGACTGACAGCCACCACTGAAGCTTTCTTT
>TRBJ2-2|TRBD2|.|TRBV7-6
CASSWTSGGNTGELFF
TGTGCCAGCAGCTGGACTAGCGGGGGCAACACCGGGGAGCTGTTTTTT
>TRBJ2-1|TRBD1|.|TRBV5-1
CASSLGTGGDEQFF
TGCGCCAGCAGCTTGGGGACAGGGGGCGATGAGCAGTTCTTC
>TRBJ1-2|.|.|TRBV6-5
CASSYSRTPGNYGYTF
TGTGCCAGCAGTTACTCAAGGACACCAGGAAACTATGGCTACACCTTC
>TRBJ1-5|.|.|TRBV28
CASSFGTITLSSPQHF
TGTGCCAGCAGTTTCGGGACAATAACCTTATCATCGCCCCAGCATTTT
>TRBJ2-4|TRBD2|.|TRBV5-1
CASSTGLAGRGIQYF
TGCGCCAGCAGCACCGGACTAGCGGGACGCGGCATTCAGTACTTC
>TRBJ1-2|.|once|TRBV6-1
CASSAGVGYTF
TGTGCCAGCAGTGCAGGGGTTGGCTACACCTTC
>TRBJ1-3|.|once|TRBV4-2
CASSRERGPFFGNTIYF
TGTGCCAGCAGCCGCGAAAGAGGACCTTTTTTTGGAAACACCATATATTTT
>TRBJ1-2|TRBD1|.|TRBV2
CASSEGTGGASYGYTF
TGTGCCAGCAGTGAAGGGACAGGGGGCGCGAGCTATGGCTACACCTTC
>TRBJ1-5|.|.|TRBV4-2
CASSQVISNQPQHF
TGTGCCAGCAGCCAAGTAATATCGAATCAGCCCCAGCATTTT
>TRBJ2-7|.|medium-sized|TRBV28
CASSLTLYEQYF
TGTGCCAGCAGTTTAACCCTCTACGAGCAGTACTTC
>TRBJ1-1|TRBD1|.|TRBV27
CASSPIGGPRTEAFF
TGTGCCAGCAGTCCTATAGGGGGCCCTCGTACTGAAGCTTTCTTT
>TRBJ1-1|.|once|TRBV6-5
CASYRGDEAFF
TGTGCCAGCTATAGAGGGGATGAGGCTTTCTTT
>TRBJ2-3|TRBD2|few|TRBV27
CASSSGLAASTDTQYF
TGTGCCAGCAGTTCGGGACTAGCGGCCTCCACAGATACGCAGTATTTT
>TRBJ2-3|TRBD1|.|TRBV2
CASSARQGDTDTQYF
TGTGCCAGCAGTGCTCGACAGGGTGACACAGATACGCAGTATTTT
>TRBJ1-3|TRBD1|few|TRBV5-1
CASSQTGSGGNTIYF
TGCGCCAGCAGCCAGACAGGGTCGGGAGGAAACACCATATATTTT
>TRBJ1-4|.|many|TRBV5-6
CASSWTGIQGKKLFF
TGTGCCAGCAGCTGGACGGGGATCCAAGGAAAAAAACTGTTTTTT
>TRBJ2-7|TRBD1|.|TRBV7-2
CASSFWDRGSEQYF
TGTGCCAGCAGCTTCTGGGACAGGGGGTCAGAGCAGTACTTC
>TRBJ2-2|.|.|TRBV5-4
CASSQIRGRTNTGELFF
TGTGCCAGCAGTCAAATCCGGGGGCGGACCAACACCGGGGAGCTGTTTTTT
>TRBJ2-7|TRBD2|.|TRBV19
CATAPRLAVTYEQYF
TGTGCCACCGCTCCCCGACTAGCGGTTACCTACGAGCAGTACTTC
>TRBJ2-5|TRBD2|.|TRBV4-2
CASSQDVSAGGRRETQYF
TGTGCCAGCAGCCAAGATGTGTCGGCGGGGGGGCGCCGGGAGACCCAGTACTTC
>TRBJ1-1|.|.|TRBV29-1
CSVGDAGAPGGAFF
TGCAGCGTTGGTGATGCAGGGGCGCCTGGGGGGGCTTTCTTT
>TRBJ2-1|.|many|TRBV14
CASTQVGRRLYNEQFF
TGTGCCAGCACCCAGGTGGGGCGAAGGCTCTACAATGAGCAGTTCTTC
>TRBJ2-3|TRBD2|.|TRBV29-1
CSVPTSGTNTQYF
TGCAGCGTACCGACTAGCGGGACCAATACGCAGTATTTT
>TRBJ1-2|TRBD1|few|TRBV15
CATSREGGQGAYYGYTF
TGTGCCACCAGCAGAGAAGGTGGACAGGGGGCGTACTATGGCTACACCTTC
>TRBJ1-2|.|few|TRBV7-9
CASSFSYGYTF
TGTGCCAGCAGCTTTAGTTATGGCTACACCTTC
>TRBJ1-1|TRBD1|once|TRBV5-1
CASSLTQWTGRLDTEAFF
TGCGCCAGCAGCTTGACGCAGTGGACAGGGCGTTTGGATACTGAAGCTTTCTTT
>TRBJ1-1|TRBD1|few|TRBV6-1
CASSDVDRGPRFTEAFF
TGTGCCAGCAGTGATGTGGACAGGGGACCGAGATTCACTGAAGCTTTCTTT
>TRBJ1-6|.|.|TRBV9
CASTHGLNSPLHF
TGTGCCAGCACCCATGGATTGAATTCACCCCTCCACTTT
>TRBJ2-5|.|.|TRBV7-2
CASSLGVGAHKETQYF
TGTGCCAGCAGCCTGGGCGTAGGGGCCCACAAAGAGACCCAGTACTTC